This T cell receptor (beta chain) emerged from a study of Graves' ophthalmopathy and Graves' hyperthyroidism. Study-level information: The study drew peripheral blood at initial diagnosis, before any treatment.

RNA transcripts were the template, and TCR beta CDR3 regions were amplified from them. First-round RT-PCR relied on HTBI primers, and a second-round multiplex PCR came next. TCRdb re-analysed the multiplex PCR reads in MiXCR, keeping a single row per CDR3 protein. Seen here are fewer than 600,000 distinct CDR3 sequences, roughly 14% observed once, and the top ten hold 9.8%. This clonotype showed up many times. Antigen specificity is unknown. Findings and caveats of the study: The majority of expanded thyroid clonotypes above 0.001 frequency also occurred in blood.

A duration under 3 months, NOSPECS ≥4, CAS ≥3 and moderate-to-severe activity characterized the donors with ophthalmopathy. Patients were diagnosed from clinical symptoms, serum thyroxine, TRAb, thyroid ultrasound and orbital computed tomography. The CDR3 totals 12 residues. From germline, CDR1 is LNHDA and CDR2 SQIVND (reference sequence). V lost 10 bases to trimming and J lost 3 bases, with 12 bases between them. The sequenced sample consisted of blood. This receptor was taken from a woman aged 25 to 45 with Graves' ophthalmopathy. The rearrangement joins TRBV19 to TRBJ1-1, with a tentative D call TRBD1 (5 bases). CDR3 DNA: TGTGCCACCACTCAGGGCTACACTGAAGCTTTCTTT. Translated: CATTQGYTEAFF.